This note documents a single T cell receptor beta chain sequence. In the original workflow: How many nucleated cells were present was estimated from reference gene primer amplification. The protocol was immunoSEQ multiplex PCR, while the TCRdb copy is restricted to in-frame clones and leaves out a portion. V and J calls plus clone size are reproduced from that table; the DNA served to infer D and trimming. This sample has approximately 300,000 clones; about 86% occur once, and the top ten carry 0.95% to 1.5%. CDR3 length equals 15 residues. Per the germline V gene, CDR1 is MNHEY and CDR2 is SVGAGI. The V gene lost 1 base and the J gene lost 6 bases, with 15 bases spanning the gap. The data were taken from a study of blood T cell repertoires in COVID-19. Study-level information: Acute-phase and convalescent COVID-19 samples originated in the United States, Italy and Spain. T cells, B-cell-depleted T cells, or PBMCs provided the cDNA or gDNA that served as material.

The sequence was obtained from a woman between 45 and 60 years old with acute or convalescent COVID-19. Sequencing used peripheral blood. The chain links TRBV6-5 to TRBJ1-1; TRBD1 is a possible D gene (6 bases). In DNA, the CDR3 is TGTGCCAGCAGTTACTTCCGGGACAATCCTTCTGAAGCTTTCTTT. Its protein product is CASSYFRDNPSEAFF.